The T cell receptor beta chain described here comes from a study of blood T cell repertoires in COVID-19. Study at large: The study drew acute and convalescent COVID-19 samples from the United States, Italy and Spain. PBMCs, B-cell-depleted T cells, or T cells were the source of the cDNA or gDNA that made up the material.

The Seattle patients joined while their infection was active and were tracked longitudinally afterward. In the original analysis: Cell counts per sample came from amplifying reference gene primers. Here immunoSEQ multiplex PCR was the method, and the copy in TCRdb shows in-frame clones only, minus some. Clone size and V and J calls were adopted from that table, with D and trimming inferred from the DNA. The sample carries some 250,000 clones, 85% to 90% recorded once. V gave up 5 bases and J gave up 5 bases; unmatched junction bases: 6. CDR3 length: 15 residues. CDR1 is LNHDA, CDR2 SQIVND, per germline (reference sequence).

The TCR sequence derives from a woman in her sixties with COVID-19, enrolled during active disease. This chain connects TRBV19 to TRBJ1-4, with TRBD1 identical over 9 bases. The material sequenced was peripheral blood. The CDR3, as DNA: TGTGCCAGTAGTGTCGGACAGGGGTGGAATGAAAAACTGTTTTTT. Translating gives CASSVGQGWNEKLFF.